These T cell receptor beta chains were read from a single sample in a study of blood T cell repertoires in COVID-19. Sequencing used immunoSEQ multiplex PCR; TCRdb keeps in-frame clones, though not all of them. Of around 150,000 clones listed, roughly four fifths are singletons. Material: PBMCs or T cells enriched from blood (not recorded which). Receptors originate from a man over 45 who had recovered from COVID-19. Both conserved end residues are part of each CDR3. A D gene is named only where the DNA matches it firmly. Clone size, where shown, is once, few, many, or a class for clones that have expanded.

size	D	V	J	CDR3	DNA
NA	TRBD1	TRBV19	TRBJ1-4	CASRARQGRNEKLFF	TGTGCCAGTAGAGCACGACAGGGGAGGAATGAAAAACTGTTTTTT
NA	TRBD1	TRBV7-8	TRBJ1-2	CASSPRTGFNYGYTF	TGTGCCAGCAGTCCTCGGACAGGTTTTAACTATGGCTACACCTTC
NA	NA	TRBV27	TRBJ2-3	CASSIRLHTDTQYF	TGTGCCAGCAGTATTAGACTACACACAGATACGCAGTATTTT
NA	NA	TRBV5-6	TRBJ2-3	CASRIGTDTQYF	TGTGCCAGCAGGATAGGCACAGATACGCAGTATTTT
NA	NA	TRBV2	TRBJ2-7	CASSQEPLYEQYF	TGTGCCAGCAGTCAGGAACCGCTCTACGAGCAGTACTTC
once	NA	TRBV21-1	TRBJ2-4	CASSTGLEDLVGIQYF	TGTGCCAGCAGCACCGGACTAGAGGACCTGGTGGGCATTCAGTACTTC
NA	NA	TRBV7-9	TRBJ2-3	CASSSPAAGDTQYF	TGTGCCAGCAGCTCACCCGCAGCGGGCGATACGCAGTATTTT
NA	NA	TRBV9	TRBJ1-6	CASSVSQGHLNSPLHF	TGTGCCAGCAGCGTAAGTCAGGGGCACCTGAATTCACCCCTCCACTTT
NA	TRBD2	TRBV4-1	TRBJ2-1	CASSHEPSGGAPYNEQFF	TGCGCCAGCAGCCACGAACCTAGCGGGGGGGCGCCCTACAATGAGCAGTTCTTC
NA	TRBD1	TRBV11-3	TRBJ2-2	CASSPGGIDTGELFF	TGTGCCAGCAGCCCAGGGGGCATTGACACCGGGGAGCTGTTTTTT
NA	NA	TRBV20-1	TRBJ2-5	CSASDGGETQYF	TGCAGTGCTAGTGATGGGGGGGAGACCCAGTACTTC
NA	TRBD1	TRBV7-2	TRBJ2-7	CASSPRTGTGEQYF	TGTGCCAGCAGCCCCCGGACAGGGACGGGCGAGCAGTACTTC
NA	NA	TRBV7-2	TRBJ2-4	CASSLAVGGRAKNIQYF	TGTGCCAGCAGCTTAGCGGTTGGGGGCAGAGCCAAAAACATTCAGTACTTC
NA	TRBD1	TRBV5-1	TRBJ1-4	CASSPRPGQGATNEKLFF	TGCGCCAGCAGCCCCCGGCCGGGACAGGGAGCAACTAATGAAAAACTGTTTTTT
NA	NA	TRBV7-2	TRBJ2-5	CASSSQGYQETQYF	TGTGCCAGCAGCTCGCAGGGGTACCAAGAGACCCAGTACTTC